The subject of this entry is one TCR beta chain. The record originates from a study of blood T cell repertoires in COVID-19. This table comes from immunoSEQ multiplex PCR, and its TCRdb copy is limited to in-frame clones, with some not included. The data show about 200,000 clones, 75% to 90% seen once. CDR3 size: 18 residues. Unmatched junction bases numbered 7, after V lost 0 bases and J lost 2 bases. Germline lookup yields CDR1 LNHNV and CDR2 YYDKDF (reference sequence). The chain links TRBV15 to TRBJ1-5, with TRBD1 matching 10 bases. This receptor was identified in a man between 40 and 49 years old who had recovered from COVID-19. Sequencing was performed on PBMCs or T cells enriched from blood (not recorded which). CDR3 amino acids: CATSRDSGTGVGNQPQHF. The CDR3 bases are TGTGCCACCAGCAGAGATTCTGGGACAGGGGTCGGCAATCAGCCCCAGCATTTT.